This TCR beta chain was identified in a study of memory CD4+ T cells and cytomegalovirus serostatus. General study points: Of 164 reported CMV TCRbeta sequences, just over 65 were found in memory CD4+ repertoires.

The sort gate was single viable CD3+CD4+CD8-CD45RO+ cells for memory CD4+ T cells. Serostatus was set by detecting CMV pp150, pp28, p38, p52 IgG. This clone was found a few times. Its specificity is unknown. In the source study's methods: After removing out-of-frame reads, 2,204,828 distinct TCRbeta sequences remained. Here immunoSEQ multiplex PCR was the method, and the copy in TCRdb shows in-frame clones only, minus some. That table is the source of V, J and clone size, and D and trimming were worked out from the DNA. The table lists tens of thousands of clones, about three quarters of them singletons. Sequences were obtained from memory CD4+ T cells from blood. This receptor was obtained from an adult in good health and CMV-seropositive.

CDR3 amino acids: CASSEGRNTEAFF. The CDR3 DNA follows: TGTGCCAGCAGTGAGGGACGGAACACTGAAGCTTTCTTT. The chain has TRBV7-3 and TRBJ1-1; a weak D match, TRBD1 (5 bases). Germline V gene data show CDR1 as SGHTA and CDR2 as FQGTGA. The CDR3 spans 13 residues. V lost 6 bases and J lost 1, with 9 bases in between. Looking up the rest from reference TRBV7-3 and TRBJ1-1 gives the full variable domain: GAGVSQTPSNKVTEKGKYVELRCDPISGHTALYWYRQSLGQGPEFLIYFQGTGAADDSGLPNDRFFAVRPEGSVSTLKIQRTERGDSAVYLCASSEGRNTEAFFGQGTRLTVV.